Below are 22 T cell receptor beta chains sequenced from a single sample in a study of cytomegalovirus exposure and HLA in healthy donors. PCR was performed using 60 Vbeta and 13 Jbeta primers. Clones were read by immunoSEQ multiplex PCR, and TCRdb kept only the in-frame ones, dropping some. Of about 130,000 clones listed, more than 9% are singletons. The sample consisted of PBMCs. All receptors come from a woman aged 18-29 years in good health and CMV-seropositive.

This clone has more than one count but fewer than ten. V usage is TRBV7-3 and J usage is TRBJ2-1, with a possible D match to TRBD2 (6 bases). The CDR3 is 16 residues long. Germline V gives CDR1 SGHTA, CDR2 FQGTGA. Deletions cut 1 base from V and 3 bases from J, with 13 bases between. CDR3 in DNA: TGTGCCAGCAGCTTAATGGCGACGGGACTCTACAATGAGCAGTTCTTC. The encoded protein is CASSLMATGLYNEQFF.

This clone occurred a few times. The CDR3 here is CASSDLTGAGNQPQHF. In DNA form, the CDR3 reads TGTGCCAGCAGTGACCTTACAGGGGCTGGAAATCAGCCCCAGCATTTT. The rearrangement links TRBV6-1 to TRBJ1-5, with 7 bases matching TRBD1. V trimming: 3 bases; J trimming: 4 bases; junction bases outside the gene matches: 9. The CDR3 has 16 residues. Germline-derived CDR1 and CDR2 are MNHNS and SASEGT.

V is TRBV30 and J is TRBJ2-7; 8 nucleotides agree with TRBD1. Trimming at V came to 5 bases and at J to 5 bases, leaving 8 bases not matched to a gene. The V gene's germline CDR1 is GTSNPN and CDR2 SVGIG (reference sequence). The CDR3 is made up of 13 amino acids. CDR3 in amino acids: CAWGGQGIHEQYF. DNA of the CDR3: TGTGCCTGGGGCGGACAGGGTATCCACGAGCAGTACTTC.

This clone was seen many times. The genes are TRBV28 and TRBJ2-7, with 9 bases fitting TRBD2. The germline V gene has CDR1 MDHEN and CDR2 SYDVKM. With 6 bases clipped from V and 6 bases from J, the junction kept 9 bases outside the gene matches. CDR3 length: 14 residues. The DNA of the CDR3 is TGTGCCAGCAGCTTAGCGGGAGCCTTAGGCGAGCAGTACTTC. It codes for CASSLAGALGEQYF. Filled out from reference TRBV28 and TRBJ2-7, the complete variable domain reads DVKVTQSSRYLVKRTGEKVFLECVQDMDHENMFWYRQDPGLGLRLIYFSYDVKMKEKGDIPEGYSVSREKKERFSLILESASTNQTSMYLCASSLAGALGEQYFGPGTRLTVT.

This clone was detected a few times. This chain uses TRBV18 with TRBJ1-1; no clear D. V lost 3 bases and J 11 bases, leaving 19 bases between the germline ends. The CDR3 is made up of 14 amino acids. Germline lookup yields CDR1 KGHSH and CDR2 LQKENI. The CDR3 loop reads CASSPPGTSMGAFF. CDR3 DNA sequence: TGTGCCAGCTCACCGCCGGGAACCTCAATGGGGGCTTTCTTT.

The chain carries TRBV15 and TRBJ1-3; D is perhaps TRBD1 (5 bases). The CDR3 loop spans 18 amino acids. V gave up 8 bases and J gave up 2 bases, with 25 bases separating them. Germline assignment: CDR1 LNHNV and CDR2 YYDKDF (reference sequence). In nucleotides, the CDR3 is TGTGCCACCCAGGGTCGGGTTTGGGTACTACGGCCTGGAAACACCATATATTTT. This sequence encodes CATQGRVWVLRPGNTIYF.

Written as DNA, the CDR3 is TGCGCCAGCAGCCCCAAGGGCGCGCGGGAAGAGACCCAGTACTTC. Residues: CASSPKGAREETQYF. The chain combines TRBV5-1 with TRBJ2-5; D perhaps matches TRBD2 (5 bases). With 4 bases removed from V and 3 bases from J, the gap between germline ends came to 16 bases. The CDR3 has 15 residues. CDR1 is SGHRS and CDR2 is YFSETQ in the germline V gene.

CDR3 residues: CAWSGGGYEQYF. The CDR3 DNA follows: TGTGCCTGGTCGGGAGGAGGGTACGAGCAGTACTTC. The rearrangement uses TRBV30 and TRBJ2-5, with 7 bases that match TRBD2. The tail of the sequence fits TRBJ2-7 better, so the J call may be wrong. Per germline, CDR1 GTSNPN and CDR2 SVGIG (reference sequence). The CDR3 covers 12 residues.

The chain couples TRBV28 to TRBJ2-7; unclear D gene. Germline CDR1 reads MDHEN; CDR2 reads SYDVKM. The CDR3 loop spans 14 amino acids. The V and J ends lost 6 bases and 2 bases respectively, with 14 bases between them. The DNA for the CDR3 is TGTGCCAGCAGCCGCCTTGAGGAAACCTACGAGCAGTACTTC. This codes for CASSRLEETYEQYF.

The sample holds a few counts of this clone. V is TRBV6-1 and J is TRBJ1-3; TRBD1 aligns across 7 bases. The ends lost 4 bases at V and 2 bases at J; junction bases unmatched: 5. The length of the CDR3 is 15 residues. CDR1 is MNHNS, CDR2 SASEGT, per germline. This CDR3 is CASSGFGTAGNTIYF. In DNA, the CDR3 is TGTGCCAGCAGTGGGTTCGGGACAGCTGGAAACACCATATATTTT.

The rearrangement links TRBV28 to TRBJ2-7, with 13 bases matching TRBD2. The CDR3 contains 17 residues. Germline-derived CDR1 and CDR2 are MDHEN and SYDVKM. The V and J ends lost 6 bases and 0 bases, in that order; junction bases with no gene match: 8. The CDR3 DNA follows: TGTGCCAGCAGACTAGCGGGAGGGCTGTCTTCCTCCTACGAGCAGTACTTC. It codes for CASRLAGGLSSSYEQYF.

J is TRBJ1-1 and V is TRBV2, with 8 bases lining up with TRBD1. With V trimmed by 7 bases and J by 2 bases, 6 bases remained unmatched. This CDR3 contains 14 residues. From germline, CDR1 is SNHLY and CDR2 FYNNEI. This CDR3 is CASKGTGFNTEAFF. The DNA for the CDR3 is TGTGCCAGCAAAGGGACAGGCTTTAACACTGAAGCTTTCTTT.

The J gene is TRBJ1-5, the V gene TRBV28; D ambiguous. Germline V gene sequence: CDR1 MDHEN, CDR2 SYDVKM. The germline V and J ends were trimmed by 2 bases and 7 bases, with 9 bases remaining between them. This CDR3 has 13 amino acids. The CDR3 sequence: CASSLRSSQPQHF. CDR3 in DNA: TGTGCCAGCAGTTTAAGGTCTAGCCAGCCCCAGCATTTT.

The V and J genes are TRBV28 and TRBJ2-7; D not certain. V lost 4 bases, J lost 0 bases, and 7 bases lay in between. The CDR3 totals 13 residues. CDR1 is MDHEN, CDR2 SYDVKM, per germline. This chain's CDR3 is CASSWRYSYEQYF. The CDR3 region has the DNA TGTGCCAGCAGTTGGAGATACTCCTACGAGCAGTACTTC.

The chain couples TRBV5-1 to TRBJ1-1; D call uncertain. Germline V lookup: CDR1 SGHRS, CDR2 YFSETQ. CDR3 length: 16 residues. V lost 4 bases and J 4 bases, leaving 20 bases between the germline ends. CDR3 protein: CASSPQLLGLSTEAFF. The CDR3 nucleotides read TGCGCCAGCAGCCCCCAGCTACTAGGCCTTAGCACTGAAGCTTTCTTT.

In this sample, this clone turned up a few times. The chain recombines TRBV27 with TRBJ2-1; 11 bases agree with TRBD2. Germline-derived CDR1 and CDR2 are MNHEY and SMNVEV (reference sequence). The CDR3 covers 15 residues. V lost 7 bases and J lost 5; bases outside the gene matches: 7. CDR3 DNA: TGTGCCAGCATCAAGGGGACTAGCGGACACAATGAGCAGTTCTTC. Amino acids: CASIKGTSGHNEQFF.

The chain is built from TRBV18 and TRBJ1-3; 7 bases match TRBD1. The V segment lost 2 bases and the J segment 0 bases; nucleotides outside the gene matches: 10. Germline V gene lookup returns CDR1 KGHSH and CDR2 LQKENI. This CDR3 has 18 residues. The CDR3 DNA follows: TGTGCCAGCTCACCAATTATAGGACAGGAGACCTCTGGAAACACCATATATTTT. Its translation: CASSPIIGQETSGNTIYF.

This clone was seen a few times. The chain combines TRBV4-2 with TRBJ1-2; tentatively, D is TRBD1 (6 bases). Deletions cut 3 bases from V and 4 bases from J, with 9 bases between. This CDR3 has 13 residues. Germline loops: CDR1 LGHNA, CDR2 YNFKEQ. CDR3 in DNA: TGTGCCAGCAGCCAGGGGGCGGGCTATGGCTACACCTTC. Residues: CASSQGAGYGYTF.

This clone has more than one count but fewer than ten. This chain uses TRBV6-1 with TRBJ1-4; D remains ambiguous. With 3 bases removed from V and 2 bases from J, the gap between germline ends came to 19 bases. CDR1 and CDR2 from the germline V gene are MNHNS and SASEGT. The CDR3 covers 18 residues. CDR3 nucleotide sequence: TGTGCCAGCAGTGACCTTTGGGCAGGCTTAGATACTAATGAAAAACTGTTTTTT. Translated, it gives CASSDLWAGLDTNEKLFF.

The rearrangement links TRBV25-1 to TRBJ1-2; 7 bases line up with TRBD1. The CDR3 length is 14 residues. Trimming removed 4 bases from V and 2 bases from J; junction bases left unmatched: 4. CDR1 is MGHDK, CDR2 SYGVNS, per germline. Here the CDR3 DNA reads TGTGCCAGCAGTGTCGCGGGACAGAACTATGGCTACACCTTC. Amino acids: CASSVAGQNYGYTF.

The rearrangement links TRBV5-1 to TRBJ2-3; 13 positions agree with TRBD2. This CDR3 is 15 amino acids long. CDR1 and CDR2 (germline): SGHRS, YFSETQ. V dropped 1 base and J dropped 6; count of bases not matched to a gene: 2. CDR3 sequence reads: CASSLMGLAGDTQYF. CDR3 nucleotides: TGCGCCAGCAGCTTGATGGGACTAGCGGGGGATACGCAGTATTTT.

This clone was counted between two and nine times. The chain combines TRBV12-5 with TRBJ2-2, with TRBD2 matching 8 bases. Germline CDR1 is LGHNT and CDR2 is FRNRAP. CDR3 length: 14 amino acids. The CDR3: CASLGGRPPGELFF. The DNA of the CDR3 is TGTGCCTCCCTGGGCGGGAGGCCCCCCGGGGAGCTGTTTTTT.